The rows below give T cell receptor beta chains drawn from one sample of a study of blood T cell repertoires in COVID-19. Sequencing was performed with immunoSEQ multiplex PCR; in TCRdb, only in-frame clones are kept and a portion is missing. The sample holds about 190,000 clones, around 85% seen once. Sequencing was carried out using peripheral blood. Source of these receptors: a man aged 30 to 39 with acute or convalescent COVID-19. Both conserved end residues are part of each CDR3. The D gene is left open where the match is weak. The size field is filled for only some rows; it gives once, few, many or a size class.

CDR3aa: CASRAGTGPGELFF
CDR3nt: TGCGCCAGCAGGGCCGGGACAGGGCCCGGGGAGCTGTTTTTT
d_gene: TRBD1
v_gene: TRBV5-1
abundance: .
j_gene: TRBJ2-2

CDR3aa: CASSRTISGQSTDTQYF
CDR3nt: TGTGCCAGCAGCCGGACAATTAGCGGGCAAAGCACAGATACGCAGTATTTT
d_gene: TRBD2
v_gene: TRBV13
abundance: .
j_gene: TRBJ2-3

CDR3aa: CASNNGLTSGANVLTF
CDR3nt: TGTGCCAGCAACAATGGACTGACCTCTGGGGCCAACGTCCTGACTTTC
d_gene: .
v_gene: TRBV2
abundance: .
j_gene: TRBJ2-6

CDR3aa: CAWSVRRTGLLNTEAFF
CDR3nt: TGTGCCTGGAGTGTACGGAGGACAGGGTTGCTGAACACTGAAGCTTTCTTT
d_gene: TRBD1
v_gene: TRBV30
abundance: .
j_gene: TRBJ1-1

CDR3aa: CASSVDRGDTEAFF
CDR3nt: TGTGCCAGCAGCGTGGACAGGGGAGACACTGAAGCTTTCTTT
d_gene: TRBD1
v_gene: TRBV7-9
abundance: .
j_gene: TRBJ1-1

CDR3aa: CASMGRGVKNIQYF
CDR3nt: TGTGCCAGTATGGGCAGGGGGGTCAAAAACATTCAGTACTTC
d_gene: .
v_gene: TRBV19
abundance: once
j_gene: TRBJ2-4

CDR3aa: CASSSLAGGSYEQYF
CDR3nt: TGTGCCAGCAGCTCGTTGGCGGGAGGGTCCTACGAGCAGTACTTC
d_gene: TRBD2
v_gene: TRBV28
abundance: .
j_gene: TRBJ2-7

CDR3aa: CASSYGTLNTEAFF
CDR3nt: TGTGCCAGCAGTTACGGGACTCTAAACACTGAAGCTTTCTTT
d_gene: .
v_gene: TRBV6-5
abundance: .
j_gene: TRBJ1-1

CDR3aa: CASSDSPNTEAFF
CDR3nt: TGCGCCAGCAGTGACAGTCCGAACACTGAAGCTTTCTTT
d_gene: .
v_gene: TRBV10-1
abundance: .
j_gene: TRBJ1-1

CDR3aa: CASSTGQGLMNTEAFF
CDR3nt: TGTGCCAGCAGCACGGGACAGGGGCTTATGAACACTGAAGCTTTCTTT
d_gene: TRBD1
v_gene: TRBV6-6
abundance: .
j_gene: TRBJ1-1

CDR3aa: CASSIDAHGANEKLFF
CDR3nt: TGTGCCAGTAGTATAGATGCACATGGAGCTAATGAAAAACTGTTTTTT
d_gene: .
v_gene: TRBV19
abundance: .
j_gene: TRBJ1-4

CDR3aa: CASSLARGYNEQFF
CDR3nt: TGTGCCAGCAGCTTGGCGCGGGGATACAATGAGCAGTTCTTC
d_gene: .
v_gene: TRBV7-2
abundance: once
j_gene: TRBJ2-1

CDR3aa: CAMYGEQFF
CDR3nt: TGTGCCATGTACGGTGAGCAGTTCTTC
d_gene: .
v_gene: TRBV2
abundance: .
j_gene: TRBJ2-1

CDR3aa: CASKRQGSPYGAFF
CDR3nt: TGTGCCAGCAAACGACAGGGGTCTCCTTATGGAGCTTTCTTT
d_gene: TRBD1
v_gene: TRBV6-5
abundance: once
j_gene: TRBJ1-1

CDR3aa: CASSSNKEGAGNSPLHF
CDR3nt: TGTGCCAGCAGTTCGAATAAGGAGGGCGCGGGTAATTCACCCCTCCACTTT
d_gene: .
v_gene: TRBV28
abundance: .
j_gene: TRBJ1-6

CDR3aa: CASSLNTGELFF
CDR3nt: TGTGCCAGCAGCCTAAACACCGGGGAGCTGTTTTTT
d_gene: .
v_gene: TRBV6-5
abundance: .
j_gene: TRBJ2-2

CDR3aa: CAWSVAGLVRAFF
CDR3nt: TGTGCCTGGAGTGTAGCCGGTCTTGTGAGAGCTTTCTTT
d_gene: .
v_gene: TRBV30
abundance: once
j_gene: TRBJ1-1

CDR3aa: CASSREAGGTGELFF
CDR3nt: TGTGCCAGCAGCCGCGAGGCGGGAGGAACCGGGGAGCTGTTTTTT
d_gene: TRBD2
v_gene: TRBV7-2
abundance: once
j_gene: TRBJ2-2

CDR3aa: CASSIAGGQETQYF
CDR3nt: TGTGCCAGTAGTATAGCGGGGGGACAAGAGACCCAGTACTTC
d_gene: TRBD2
v_gene: TRBV19
abundance: once
j_gene: TRBJ2-5

CDR3aa: CAIGAVRGYTF
CDR3nt: TGTGCCATCGGGGCGGTGCGAGGCTACACCTTC
d_gene: .
v_gene: TRBV10-3
abundance: .
j_gene: TRBJ1-2

CDR3aa: CASSQDHPGGDYNEQFF
CDR3nt: TGCGCCAGCAGCCAAGATCATCCCGGGGGGGACTACAATGAGCAGTTCTTC
d_gene: TRBD2
v_gene: TRBV4-1
abundance: .
j_gene: TRBJ2-1

CDR3aa: CASSPGQGPADTQYF
CDR3nt: TGCGCCAGCAGCCCCGGACAGGGTCCGGCAGATACGCAGTATTTT
d_gene: TRBD1
v_gene: TRBV4-1
abundance: .
j_gene: TRBJ2-3

CDR3aa: CASSLSAPSEAFF
CDR3nt: TGTGCCAGCAGCTTATCTGCCCCCAGTGAAGCTTTCTTT
d_gene: .
v_gene: TRBV11-2
abundance: .
j_gene: TRBJ1-1

CDR3aa: CASSLAGTAFEAFF
CDR3nt: TGTGCCAGCAGCTTGGCCGGGACAGCTTTTGAAGCTTTCTTT
d_gene: TRBD1
v_gene: TRBV5-6
abundance: few
j_gene: TRBJ1-1

CDR3aa: CAGGTGDSPLHF
CDR3nt: TGTGCCGGCGGGACAGGGGATTCACCCCTCCACTTT
d_gene: TRBD1
v_gene: TRBV6-6
abundance: few
j_gene: TRBJ1-6

CDR3aa: CASSHRRLEADTQYF
CDR3nt: TGCGCCAGCAGCCACCGGAGGTTAGAGGCAGATACGCAGTATTTT
d_gene: .
v_gene: TRBV5-1
abundance: .
j_gene: TRBJ2-3

CDR3aa: CASSFGLNQPQHF
CDR3nt: TGTGCCAGCAGTTTTGGGCTCAATCAGCCCCAGCATTTT
d_gene: .
v_gene: TRBV27
abundance: .
j_gene: TRBJ1-5

CDR3aa: CASERFGGYTF
CDR3nt: TGTGCCAGCGAGCGGTTCGGCGGCTACACCTTC
d_gene: .
v_gene: TRBV7-9
abundance: few
j_gene: TRBJ1-2

CDR3aa: CASSGQGNSDTQYF
CDR3nt: TGTGCCAGCAGCGGACAGGGGAACAGCGATACGCAGTATTTT
d_gene: .
v_gene: TRBV21-1
abundance: once
j_gene: TRBJ2-3

CDR3aa: CASSPGQGTAFF
CDR3nt: TGTGCCAGCTCACCAGGACAGGGTACGGCTTTCTTT
d_gene: TRBD1
v_gene: TRBV18
abundance: .
j_gene: TRBJ1-1

CDR3aa: CAITSGENTGELFF
CDR3nt: TGTGCCATCACTAGCGGAGAGAACACCGGGGAGCTGTTTTTT
d_gene: .
v_gene: TRBV21-1
abundance: .
j_gene: TRBJ2-2

CDR3aa: CASVKRGRTDTQYF
CDR3nt: TGTGCCAGCGTAAAGCGGGGGAGGACAGATACGCAGTATTTT
d_gene: TRBD2
v_gene: TRBV6-5
abundance: .
j_gene: TRBJ2-3

CDR3aa: CASSRTGQPQETQYF
CDR3nt: TGTGCCAGCAGCCGAACGGGACAGCCTCAAGAGACCCAGTACTTC
d_gene: TRBD1
v_gene: TRBV7-9
abundance: .
j_gene: TRBJ2-5

CDR3aa: CASSLAVAGAGYTF
CDR3nt: TGCGCCAGCAGCTTGGCCGTCGCCGGAGCGGGCTACACCTTC
d_gene: .
v_gene: TRBV5-1
abundance: .
j_gene: TRBJ1-2

CDR3aa: CASKLGQGINQPQHF
CDR3nt: TGCGCCAGTAAATTGGGACAGGGCATCAATCAGCCCCAGCATTTT
d_gene: TRBD1
v_gene: TRBV5-1
abundance: .
j_gene: TRBJ1-5

CDR3aa: CASSLRAGGEGYTF
CDR3nt: TGTGCCAGCAGTTTAAGGGCAGGGGGCGAAGGCTACACCTTC
d_gene: TRBD1
v_gene: TRBV27
abundance: once
j_gene: TRBJ1-2

CDR3aa: CASSSRQGAHEQYF
CDR3nt: TGCGCCAGCAGCTCGCGACAGGGGGCCCACGAGCAGTACTTC
d_gene: TRBD1
v_gene: TRBV5-1
abundance: .
j_gene: TRBJ2-7

CDR3aa: CASSFGTITQETQYF
CDR3nt: TGTGCCAGCAGTTTCGGGACTATCACACAAGAGACCCAGTACTTC
d_gene: TRBD2
v_gene: TRBV28
abundance: .
j_gene: TRBJ2-5

CDR3aa: CASSRVLGYYEQYF
CDR3nt: TGCGCCAGCAGCCGCGTGCTAGGCTACTACGAGCAGTACTTC
d_gene: .
v_gene: TRBV4-1
abundance: .
j_gene: TRBJ2-7

CDR3aa: CASKGLLNTGELFF
CDR3nt: TGTGCCAGCAAGGGGCTCCTTAACACCGGGGAGCTGTTTTTT
d_gene: .
v_gene: TRBV2
abundance: .
j_gene: TRBJ2-2

CDR3aa: CSVAGTGGMGTEAFF
CDR3nt: TGCAGCGTTGCCGGGACAGGGGGCATGGGGACTGAAGCTTTCTTT
d_gene: TRBD1
v_gene: TRBV29-1
abundance: .
j_gene: TRBJ1-1

CDR3aa: CASSIEGRPGSPYEQYF
CDR3nt: TGTGCCAGTAGTATAGAGGGTCGTCCAGGTTCCCCCTACGAGCAGTACTTC
d_gene: .
v_gene: TRBV19
abundance: few
j_gene: TRBJ2-7

CDR3aa: CASSLIAGQGSYEQYF
CDR3nt: TGTGCCAGTAGTCTGATCGCTGGACAGGGTTCCTACGAGCAGTACTTC
d_gene: TRBD1
v_gene: TRBV19
abundance: .
j_gene: TRBJ2-7

CDR3aa: CASSLASGRAGAYEQYF
CDR3nt: TGTGCCAGCAGTTTAGCTAGCGGGAGGGCCGGTGCCTACGAGCAGTACTTC
d_gene: TRBD2
v_gene: TRBV27
abundance: .
j_gene: TRBJ2-7

CDR3aa: CASSNRGVGTGELFF
CDR3nt: TGTGCCAGCAGCAACAGGGGTGTAGGCACCGGGGAGCTGTTTTTT
d_gene: TRBD1
v_gene: TRBV7-9
abundance: .
j_gene: TRBJ2-2

CDR3aa: CASSLAGLNTGELFF
CDR3nt: TGTGCCAGCAGCTTGGCAGGCTTAAACACCGGGGAGCTGTTTTTT
d_gene: .
v_gene: TRBV11-1
abundance: .
j_gene: TRBJ2-2

CDR3aa: CASSYRAFLGQGGYGYTF
CDR3nt: TGTGCCAGCAGCTACCGTGCCTTCCTCGGACAGGGGGGCTATGGCTACACCTTC
d_gene: TRBD1
v_gene: TRBV6-4
abundance: .
j_gene: TRBJ1-2

CDR3aa: CASSDLEGRGNTEAFF
CDR3nt: TGTGCCAGCAGTGATTTAGAGGGCAGGGGTAACACTGAAGCTTTCTTT
d_gene: .
v_gene: TRBV6-1
abundance: .
j_gene: TRBJ1-1

CDR3aa: CASSLELNSPLHF
CDR3nt: TGTGCCAGCAGCTTAGAGCTTAATTCACCCCTCCACTTT
d_gene: .
v_gene: TRBV7-6
abundance: .
j_gene: TRBJ1-6

CDR3aa: CASSNLYRDRSSYNEQFF
CDR3nt: TGTGCCAGCAGCAACCTCTACCGGGACAGGAGCTCCTACAATGAGCAGTTCTTC
d_gene: TRBD1
v_gene: TRBV28
abundance: .
j_gene: TRBJ2-1

CDR3aa: CACGRDRRGSGANVLTF
CDR3nt: TGTGCCTGTGGACGGGACAGAAGGGGCTCTGGGGCCAACGTCCTGACTTTC
d_gene: TRBD1
v_gene: TRBV30
abundance: .
j_gene: TRBJ2-6

CDR3aa: CASSLQGSRSPLHF
CDR3nt: TGTGCCAGCAGTCTCCAGGGGAGTAGGTCACCCCTCCACTTT
d_gene: .
v_gene: TRBV28
abundance: .
j_gene: TRBJ1-6